This note documents a single TCR beta chain sequence. The antigen remains unidentified. The V and J ends lost 4 bases and 4 bases respectively, with 14 bases between them. The CDR3 is 14 amino acids. The germline V gene has CDR1 GTSNPN and CDR2 SVGIG (reference sequence). The data stem from a study of OX40 agonist ivuxolimab in advanced cancers. Looking at the study overall: Treatment of patients was with ivuxolimab, an agonistic anti-OX40 (CD134) antibody. Study outcomes and limitations: What antigens the expanded peripheral T cells recognized was never established.

Autoimmune disease history or systemic immunosuppression was exclusionary. Repertoires were generated with immunoSEQ multiplex PCR, while TCRdb's copy carries only in-frame clones and drops some. The sample consists of roughly 70,000 clones, around 89% of them appearing once. The J gene is TRBJ1-3, the V gene TRBV30; perhaps TRBD1 as D (6 bases). The sequencing here drew on CD4+ or CD8+ T cells sorted from blood, taken in a trial of the OX40 agonist ivuxolimab. The sequence was obtained from an adult with an advanced solid tumor such as melanoma, head and neck, liver or kidney cancer. This CDR3 is CAWTQGFAGNTIYF. In nucleotides, the CDR3 is TGTGCCTGGACCCAGGGGTTCGCAGGAAACACCATATATTTT.